The clone carrying this TCR beta chain showed up just a few times. The entry originates in a study of regulatory T cells in long-lasting Graves disease. The authors built TCR beta libraries using iRepertoire HTBI primers and Arm-PCR of CDR3 regions. TCRdb fed the multiplex PCR reads into MiXCR, producing one record per CDR3 protein. Here the sample spans 300,000 to 450,000 distinct CDR3 sequences, around 15% being singletons. Time point meaning: newly diagnosed GD, antithyroid drugs for less than 3 months. The authors made the TCR library using RNA they extracted from PBMCs. V dropped 2 bases and J dropped 6 bases, with 11 bases sitting between them. The length of the CDR3 is 13 residues. Germline-derived CDR1 and CDR2 are SEHNR and FQNEAQ (reference sequence).

This chain uses TRBV7-9 with TRBJ2-7; a possible D gene is TRBD2 (6 bases). The sequencing here drew on peripheral blood mononuclear cells (PBMCs), taken at new diagnosis, from a patient treated with antithyroid drugs. The TCR originated in a female donor with Graves disease. The CDR3 loop is CASSLRSEGEQYF. CDR3 in DNA: TGTGCCAGCAGCTTAAGGTCGGAGGGCGAGCAGTACTTC.